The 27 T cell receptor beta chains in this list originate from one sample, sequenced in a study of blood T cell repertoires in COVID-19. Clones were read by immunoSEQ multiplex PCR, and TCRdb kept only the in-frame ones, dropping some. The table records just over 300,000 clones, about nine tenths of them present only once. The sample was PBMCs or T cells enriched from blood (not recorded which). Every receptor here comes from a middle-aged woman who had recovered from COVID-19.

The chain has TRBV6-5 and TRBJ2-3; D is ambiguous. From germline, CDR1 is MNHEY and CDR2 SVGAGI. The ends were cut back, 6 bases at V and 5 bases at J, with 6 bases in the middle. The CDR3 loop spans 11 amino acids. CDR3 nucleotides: TGTGCCAGCAGAAACGGAGATACGCAGTATTTT. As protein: CASRNGDTQYF.

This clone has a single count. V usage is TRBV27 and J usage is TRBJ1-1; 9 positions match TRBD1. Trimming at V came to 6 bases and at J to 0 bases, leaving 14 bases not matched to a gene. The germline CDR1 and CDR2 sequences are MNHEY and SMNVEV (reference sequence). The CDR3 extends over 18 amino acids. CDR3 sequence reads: CASRFGTGYGGMNTEAFF. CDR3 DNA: TGTGCCAGCAGATTCGGGACAGGGTATGGGGGTATGAACACTGAAGCTTTCTTT.

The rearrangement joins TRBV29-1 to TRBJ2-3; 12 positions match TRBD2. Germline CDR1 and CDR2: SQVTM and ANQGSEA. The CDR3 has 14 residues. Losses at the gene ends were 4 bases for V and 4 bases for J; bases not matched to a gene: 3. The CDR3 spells CSVASGGDPDTQYF. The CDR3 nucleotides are TGCAGCGTTGCTAGCGGGGGGGACCCAGATACGCAGTATTTT.

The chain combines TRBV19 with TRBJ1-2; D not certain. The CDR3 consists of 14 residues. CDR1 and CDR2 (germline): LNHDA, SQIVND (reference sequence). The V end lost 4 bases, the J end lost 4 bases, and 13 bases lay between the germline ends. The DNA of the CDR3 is TGTGCCAGTAGTAACGCTGGGCCCCCCTATGGCTACACCTTC. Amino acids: CASSNAGPPYGYTF. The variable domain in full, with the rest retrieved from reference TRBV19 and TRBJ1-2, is DGGITQSPKYLFRKEGQNVTLSCEQNLNHDAMYWYRQDPGQGLRLIYYSQIVNDFQKGDIAEGYSVSREKKESFPLTVTSAQKNPTAFYLCASSNAGPPYGYTFGSGTRLTVV.

The CDR3 region is CASSFDEGGNEQFF. The CDR3, as DNA: TGTGCCAGCAGCTTCGACGAGGGAGGGAATGAGCAGTTCTTC. The rearrangement uses TRBV7-2 and TRBJ2-1; 7 bases map to TRBD2. The CDR3 is 14 residues long. V was clipped by 3 bases and J by 7 bases; unmatched bases: 6. CDR1 is SGHTA and CDR2 is FQGNSA in the germline V gene.

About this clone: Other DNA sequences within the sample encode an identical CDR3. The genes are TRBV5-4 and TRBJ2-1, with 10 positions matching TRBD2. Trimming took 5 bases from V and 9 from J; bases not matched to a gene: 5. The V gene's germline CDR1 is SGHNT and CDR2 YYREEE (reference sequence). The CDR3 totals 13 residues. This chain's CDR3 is CASSLAGGTEQFF. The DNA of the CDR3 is TGTGCCAGCAGTTTAGCGGGAGGAACTGAGCAGTTCTTC.

The DNA of the CDR3 is TGCGCCAGCAGCCCGGAGGGGATTAACTATGGCTACACCTTC. Residues: CASSPEGINYGYTF. V gene TRBV5-1 combines with J gene TRBJ1-2; TRBD1 might be the D (5 bases). In germline, CDR1 is SGHRS, CDR2 YFSETQ. This CDR3 comprises 14 residues. The germline V and J ends were trimmed by 4 bases and 1 base, with 11 bases remaining between them.

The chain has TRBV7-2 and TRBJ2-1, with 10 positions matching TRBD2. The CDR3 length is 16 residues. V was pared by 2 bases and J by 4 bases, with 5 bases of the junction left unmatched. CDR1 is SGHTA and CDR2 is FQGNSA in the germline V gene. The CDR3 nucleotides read TGTGCCAGCAGCTTAAGAACTAGCGGGATTTACAATGAGCAGTTCTTC. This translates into CASSLRTSGIYNEQFF.

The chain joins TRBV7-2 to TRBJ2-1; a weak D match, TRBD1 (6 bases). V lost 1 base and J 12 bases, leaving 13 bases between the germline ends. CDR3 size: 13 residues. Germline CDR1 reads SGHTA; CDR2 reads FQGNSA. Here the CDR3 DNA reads TGTGCCAGCAGCTTAGAGGGGGACACCCCGCAGTTCTTC. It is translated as CASSLEGDTPQFF.

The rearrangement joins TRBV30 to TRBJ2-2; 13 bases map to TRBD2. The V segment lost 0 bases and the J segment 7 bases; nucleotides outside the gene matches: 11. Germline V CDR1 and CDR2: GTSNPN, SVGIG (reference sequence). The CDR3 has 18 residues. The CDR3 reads CAWSVLGTSGAIVGELFF. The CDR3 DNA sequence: TGTGCCTGGAGTGTACTGGGGACTAGCGGGGCCATAGTCGGGGAGCTGTTTTTT.

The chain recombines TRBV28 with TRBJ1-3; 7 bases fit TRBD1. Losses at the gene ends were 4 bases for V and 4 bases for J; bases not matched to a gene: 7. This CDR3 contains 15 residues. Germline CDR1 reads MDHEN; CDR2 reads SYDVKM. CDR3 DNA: TGTGCCAGCAGTTCCCCGACAGGGTCCGGAAACACCATATATTTT. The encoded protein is CASSSPTGSGNTIYF. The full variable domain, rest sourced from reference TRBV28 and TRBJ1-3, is DVKVTQSSRYLVKRTGEKVFLECVQDMDHENMFWYRQDPGLGLRLIYFSYDVKMKEKGDIPEGYSVSREKKERFSLILESASTNQTSMYLCASSSPTGSGNTIYFGEGSWLTVV.

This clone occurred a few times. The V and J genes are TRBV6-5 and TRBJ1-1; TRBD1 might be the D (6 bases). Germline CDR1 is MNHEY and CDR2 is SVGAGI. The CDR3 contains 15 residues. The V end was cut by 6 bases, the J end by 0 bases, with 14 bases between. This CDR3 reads CASRALGTLNTEAFF. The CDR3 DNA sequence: TGTGCCAGCAGGGCGCTTGGGACACTGAACACTGAAGCTTTCTTT.

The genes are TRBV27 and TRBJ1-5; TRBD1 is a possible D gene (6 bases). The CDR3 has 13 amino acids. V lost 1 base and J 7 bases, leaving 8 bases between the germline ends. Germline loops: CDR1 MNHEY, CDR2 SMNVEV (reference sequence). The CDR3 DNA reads TGTGCCAGCAGTTTATACCAGGGGCAGCCCCAGCATTTT. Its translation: CASSLYQGQPQHF.

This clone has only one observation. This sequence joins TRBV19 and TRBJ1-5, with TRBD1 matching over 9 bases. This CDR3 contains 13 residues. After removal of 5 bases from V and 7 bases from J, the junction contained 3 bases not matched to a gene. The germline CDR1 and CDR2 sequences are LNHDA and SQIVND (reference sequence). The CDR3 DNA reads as TGTGCCAGTAGTGAACAGGGGGCCCAGCCCCAGCATTTT. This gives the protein CASSEQGAQPQHF.

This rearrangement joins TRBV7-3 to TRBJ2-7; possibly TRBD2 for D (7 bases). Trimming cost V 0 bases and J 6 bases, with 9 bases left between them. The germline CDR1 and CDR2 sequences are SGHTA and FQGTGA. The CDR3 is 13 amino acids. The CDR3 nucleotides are TGTGCCAGCAGCTTAACAAGGGGGGGCGAGCAGTACTTC. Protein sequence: CASSLTRGGEQYF.

Here the CDR3 DNA reads TGTGCCAGCAGTAAGTCGAGTCCACAGGTCTCCTACGAGCAGTACTTC. Amino acids: CASSKSSPQVSYEQYF. This chain joins TRBV27 and TRBJ2-7; D is perhaps TRBD1 (5 bases). The germline gives CDR1 MNHEY, CDR2 SMNVEV (reference sequence). The CDR3 loop spans 16 amino acids. Trimming took off 5 bases at V and 0 bases at J, with 17 bases between the two ends.

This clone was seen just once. The CDR3 loop reads CAIRTESRGVFIDTQYF. In DNA, the CDR3 is TGTGCCATCAGGACAGAATCCAGGGGGGTGTTTATAGATACGCAGTATTTT. The V call is TRBV10-3, the J call TRBJ2-3; a weak D match, TRBD1 (7 bases). Germline-derived CDR1 and CDR2 are ENHRY and SYGVKD. Trimming cost V 6 bases and J 5 bases, with 24 bases left between them. The CDR3 runs 17 residues.

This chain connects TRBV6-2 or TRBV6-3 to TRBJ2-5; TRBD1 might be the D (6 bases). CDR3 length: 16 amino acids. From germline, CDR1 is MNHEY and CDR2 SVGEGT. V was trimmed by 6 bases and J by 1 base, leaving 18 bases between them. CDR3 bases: TGTGCCAGCAGCACGGTCTTGGGGACACCCCAAGAGACCCAGTACTTC. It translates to CASSTVLGTPQETQYF.

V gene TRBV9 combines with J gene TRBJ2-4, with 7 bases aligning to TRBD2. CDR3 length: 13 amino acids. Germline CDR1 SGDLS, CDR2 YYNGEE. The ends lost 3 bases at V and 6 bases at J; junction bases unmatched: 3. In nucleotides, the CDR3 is TGTGCCAGCAGCGAAGCGGGGAGAAACATTCAGTACTTC. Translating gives CASSEAGRNIQYF.

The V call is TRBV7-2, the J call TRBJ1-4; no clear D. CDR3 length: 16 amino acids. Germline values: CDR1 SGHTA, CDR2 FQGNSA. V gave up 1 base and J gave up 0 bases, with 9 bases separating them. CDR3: CASSLGWSATNEKLFF. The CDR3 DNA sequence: TGTGCCAGCAGCTTAGGCTGGAGTGCAACTAATGAAAAACTGTTTTTT.

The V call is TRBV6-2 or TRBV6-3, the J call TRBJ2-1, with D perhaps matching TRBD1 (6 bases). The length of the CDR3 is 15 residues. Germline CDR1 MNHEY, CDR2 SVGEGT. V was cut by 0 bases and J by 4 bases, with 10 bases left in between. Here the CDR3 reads CASSYSGTLYNEQFF. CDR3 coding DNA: TGTGCCAGCAGTTACTCGGGGACACTTTACAATGAGCAGTTCTTC.

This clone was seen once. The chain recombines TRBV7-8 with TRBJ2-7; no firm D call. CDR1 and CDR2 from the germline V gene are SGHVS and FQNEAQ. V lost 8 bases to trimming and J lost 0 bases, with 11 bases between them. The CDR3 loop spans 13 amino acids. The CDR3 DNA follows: TGTGCCAGCCGTACAAGGAGCTCCTACGAGCAGTACTTC. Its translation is CASRTRSSYEQYF.

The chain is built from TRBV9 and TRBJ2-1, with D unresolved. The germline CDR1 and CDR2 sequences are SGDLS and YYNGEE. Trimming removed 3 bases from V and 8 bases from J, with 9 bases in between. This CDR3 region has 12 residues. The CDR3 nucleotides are TGTGCCAGCAGCGCCTTCTTCCATGAGCAGTTCTTC. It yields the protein CASSAFFHEQFF.

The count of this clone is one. The CDR3 loop reads CASSRGLAVARADTQYF. The CDR3 DNA sequence: TGTGCCAGCAGCCGGGGACTAGCGGTCGCAAGAGCGGATACGCAGTATTTT. The rearrangement joins TRBV3-1 (or the pseudogene TRBV3-2) to TRBJ2-3; TRBD2 matches 11 bases. This CDR3 has 17 amino acids. Germline CDR1 reads LGHDT; CDR2 reads YNNKEL (reference sequence). The junction had 12 bases not matched to a gene; V was cut back by 4 bases and J by 6 bases.

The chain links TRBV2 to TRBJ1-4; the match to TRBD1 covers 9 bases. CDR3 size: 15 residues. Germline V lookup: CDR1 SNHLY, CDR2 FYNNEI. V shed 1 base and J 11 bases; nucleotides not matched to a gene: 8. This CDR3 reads CASSEVSDRGTKLFF. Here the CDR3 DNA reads TGTGCCAGCAGTGAAGTGTCGGACAGGGGTACGAAACTGTTTTTT.

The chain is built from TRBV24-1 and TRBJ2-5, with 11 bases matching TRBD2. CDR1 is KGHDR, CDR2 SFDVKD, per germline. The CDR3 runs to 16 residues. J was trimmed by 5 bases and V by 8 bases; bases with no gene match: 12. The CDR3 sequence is CATKDTSGRDRETQYF. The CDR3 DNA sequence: TGTGCCACCAAGGACACTAGCGGGAGAGATAGGGAGACCCAGTACTTC.

The CDR3 DNA reads TGTGCCAGCAGCTTAGGGGGAGATTTCACAGATACGCAGTATTTT. It encodes CASSLGGDFTDTQYF. The V and J genes are TRBV11-3 and TRBJ2-3; D is perhaps TRBD2 (5 bases). CDR1 is SGHNT and CDR2 is YENEEA in the germline V gene. V was pared by 1 base and J by 2 bases, with 10 bases between. The CDR3 covers 15 residues.